These 18 T cell receptor beta chains came from one sample sequenced in a study of identical twins. Each CDR3 protein is one row after TCRdb ran MiXCR on the 5' RACE reads. The sample records 430,000 or so distinct CDR3 sequences, about 24% being singletons. The same sample was also studied in work on T cells expressing NK-cell markers.

The sequenced material came from CD4+ T cells sorted from blood. These receptor sequences come from a woman aged 18-29 years in good health.

The genes are TRBV7-9 and TRBJ2-1; D unresolved. CDR3 size: 8 residues. In germline, CDR1 is SEHNR, CDR2 FQNEAQ (reference sequence). Trimming shortened V by 1 base and J by 15 bases, and 1 base separated the two germline ends. CDR3 amino acids: CASSLGFF. DNA of the CDR3: TGTGCCAGCAGCTTAGGGTTCTTC.

This clonotype was counted only a few times. The chain joins TRBV12-3 or TRBV12-4 to TRBJ1-2; 7 bases are shared with TRBD1. This CDR3 contains 13 residues. Losses at the gene ends were 5 bases for V and 8 bases for J; bases not matched to a gene: 8. This chain's CDR3 is CASSKNRGLGYTF. CDR3 DNA: TGTGCCAGCAGTAAAAACAGGGGCCTCGGCTACACCTTC.

This clonotype was counted between two and nine times. The rearrangement links TRBV20-1 to TRBJ2-2; TRBD1 aligns across 10 bases. V shed 0 bases and J 4 bases; nucleotides not matched to a gene: 5. This CDR3 is 16 amino acids long. Germline V gives CDR1 DFQATT, CDR2 SNEGSKA (reference sequence). CDR3: CSARDIRTGGTGELFF. CDR3 nucleotide sequence: TGCAGTGCTAGAGATATCAGGACAGGGGGCACCGGGGAGCTGTTTTTT.

This clonotype was detected only a few times. This chain connects TRBV28 to TRBJ2-7, with D perhaps given as TRBD1 or TRBD2 (5 bases each). The length of the CDR3 is 15 residues. V lost 5 bases, J lost 6 bases, and 20 bases lay in between. Germline CDR1 MDHEN, CDR2 SYDVKM. The CDR3 is CASSRSGTFLGEQYF. CDR3 DNA: TGTGCCAGCAGTCGGTCCGGGACCTTTCTCGGCGAGCAGTACTTC.

The chain is built from TRBV18 and TRBJ2-1, with D perhaps being TRBD1 or TRBD2 (5 bases each). V lost 6 bases and J 7 bases, leaving 22 bases between the germline ends. CDR3 size: 16 residues. Germline CDR1 KGHSH, CDR2 LQKENI. Written as DNA, the CDR3 is TGTGCCAGCTCGCCATCTCCCCCCGGGACGGGGAATGAGCAGTTCTTC. Its translation: CASSPSPPGTGNEQFF.

This clonotype was observed a handful of times. The chain carries TRBV6-5 and TRBJ2-7, with D perhaps matching TRBD2 (6 bases). CDR3 length: 15 amino acids. Per the germline V gene, CDR1 is MNHEY and CDR2 is SVGAGI. The germline V and J ends were trimmed by 1 base and 2 bases, with 12 bases remaining between them. The CDR3 reads CASSYFRTTPYEQYF. CDR3 bases: TGTGCCAGCAGTTACTTCCGGACTACGCCCTACGAGCAGTACTTC.

The chain's CDR3 is CSGVAGTSTDTQYF. The CDR3 DNA reads TGCAGCGGCGTAGCGGGGACTAGCACAGATACGCAGTATTTT. The V call is TRBV29-1, the J call TRBJ2-3; 8 bases align to TRBD2. The CDR3 is 14 amino acids. The trim removed 7 bases at V and 0 bases at J, leaving 6 bases unmatched. Germline CDR1 reads SQVTM; CDR2 reads ANQGSEA.

This clonotype has more than one count but fewer than ten. The V gene is TRBV7-9, the J gene TRBJ1-6; 7 bases map to TRBD1. V trimming: 6 bases; J trimming: 5 bases; junction bases outside the gene matches: 4. In germline, CDR1 is SEHNR, CDR2 FQNEAQ (reference sequence). The length of the CDR3 is 14 residues. The CDR3 reads CASRLRGDNSPLHF. CDR3 sequence (DNA): TGTGCCAGCAGGCTCAGGGGGGATAATTCACCCCTCCACTTT.

This clonotype was counted between two and nine times. This rearrangement joins TRBV5-1 to TRBJ2-5, with D perhaps TRBD1 (5 bases). This CDR3 has 15 amino acids. Trimming removed 1 base at V and 2 bases at J, with 12 bases between. CDR1 is SGHRS and CDR2 is YFSETQ in the germline V gene. CDR3 loop: CASSLSRAGQETQYF. The CDR3 coding sequence is TGCGCCAGCAGCTTGTCCAGGGCAGGGCAAGAGACCCAGTACTTC.

This chain links TRBV10-2 with TRBJ2-3; D not certain. Germline V lookup: CDR1 WSHSY, CDR2 SAAADI. V dropped 3 bases and J dropped 8 bases, with 12 bases sitting between them. This CDR3 has 13 residues. CDR3 sequence (DNA): TGCGCCAGCAGTGATCCAATTTCGAGTACGCAGTATTTT. This translates into CASSDPISSTQYF.

This clonotype was picked up many times. The V gene is TRBV12-3 or TRBV12-4, the J gene TRBJ2-3; possible D gene TRBD2, 6 bases. The CDR3 contains 12 residues. The ends were cut back, 8 bases at V and 8 bases at J, with 14 bases in the middle. The CDR3 DNA reads TGTGCCAGCGGGAACTGGGGAGGTACGCAGTATTTT. Translating gives CASGNWGGTQYF.

The J gene is TRBJ1-2, the V gene TRBV6-5, with 7 bases fitting TRBD1. With 0 bases clipped from V and 4 bases from J, the junction kept 2 bases outside the gene matches. CDR3 size: 14 residues. Germline V gives CDR1 MNHEY, CDR2 SVGAGI. The CDR3 here is CASSYSTGFYGYTF. Here the CDR3 DNA reads TGTGCCAGCAGTTACTCGACAGGGTTCTATGGCTACACCTTC.

The chain recombines TRBV27 with TRBJ2-6, with a possible D match to TRBD1 (6 bases). Trimming took off 4 bases at V and 0 bases at J, with 19 bases between the two ends. Looked up from germline, CDR1 is MNHEY and CDR2 is SMNVEV (reference sequence). The CDR3 contains 19 residues. Written as DNA, the CDR3 is TGTGCCAGCAGTTCATTCGCTGGGGGCGAGTACTCTGGGGCCAACGTCCTGACTTTC. Amino acids: CASSSFAGGEYSGANVLTF.

This clonotype turned up a few times. The J gene is TRBJ2-7, the V gene TRBV3-1; the match to TRBD2 covers 7 bases. Germline CDR1 reads LGHDT; CDR2 reads YNNKEL (reference sequence). The CDR3 has 15 residues. Trimming at V came to 1 base and at J to 3 bases, leaving 6 bases not matched to a gene. CDR3 in amino acids: CASSQGAGFFYEQYF. CDR3 DNA sequence: TGTGCCAGCAGCCAAGGAGCGGGATTCTTCTACGAGCAGTACTTC.

The chain employs TRBV5-1 and TRBJ1-1; 11 nucleotides agree with TRBD1. The germline V gene has CDR1 SGHRS and CDR2 YFSETQ. V dropped 3 bases and J dropped 5; count of bases not matched to a gene: 9. The CDR3 extends over 16 amino acids. The CDR3 bases are TGCGCCAGCAGCTATCTGAGGTGGGACAGGGGGACTGAAGCTTTCTTT. Amino acids: CASSYLRWDRGTEAFF.

This clonotype was picked up a small number of times. The V and J genes are TRBV5-1 and TRBJ1-2; TRBD1 might be the D (5 bases). Between the trimmed V and J ends, which lost 4 bases and 4 bases, there was a span of 11 bases. This CDR3 comprises 13 residues. Germline loops: CDR1 SGHRS, CDR2 YFSETQ. The CDR3: CASSEGLGYGYTF. The CDR3 DNA reads TGCGCCAGCAGCGAGGGACTTGGCTATGGCTACACCTTC.

The chain recombines TRBV2 with TRBJ2-1; D might be TRBD2 (5 bases). The V gene lost 11 bases and the J gene lost 9 bases, with 23 bases spanning the gap. The CDR3 consists of 14 residues. Germline CDR1 SNHLY, CDR2 FYNNEI. CDR3 DNA: TGTGCCGTAACCCTTCGGGGAGCGAGGGTTGAGCAGTTCTTC. Its protein product is CAVTLRGARVEQFF. The variable domain in full, completed from reference TRBV2 and TRBJ2-1, reads EPEVTQTPSHQVTQMGQEVILRCVPISNHLYFYWYRQILGQKVEFLVSFYNNEISEKSEIFDDQFSVERPDGSNFTLKIRSTKLEDSAMYFCAVTLRGARVEQFFGPGTRLTVL.

This chain links TRBV20-1 with TRBJ1-6, with D unclear. V was shortened by 6 bases and J by 7 bases, with 10 bases between the two germline ends. CDR1 DFQATT and CDR2 SNEGSKA come from the germline V gene (reference sequence). The CDR3 sequence is 12 residues long. CDR3 residues: CSARRQNSPLHF. The CDR3 bases are TGCAGTGCCAGGAGGCAGAATTCACCCCTCCACTTT.